This TCR beta chain was retrieved from a study of cytomegalovirus exposure and HLA in healthy donors. Study in general: The approximately 700 first-cohort repertoires shared a platform with the 120 or so validation repertoires, as reported in a later analysis.

Separation from the roughly 670-subject first cohort characterized the roughly 120-subject validation cohort, to which the donors belonged. Findings and caveats of the study: Reports indicated that the classifier achieved high specificity and sensitivity in diagnosing cytomegalovirus status. Within the 100 to 150 validation repertoires, first-cohort TCR clusters tended to co-occur, according to a later analysis.

Libraries were prepared by immunoSEQ multiplex PCR; TCRdb keeps only in-frame clonotypes and omits some of them. The table includes roughly 95,000 clones, 85% detected once. With regard to this clone: The antigen is undetermined.

The CDR3 has 12 residues. Germline V CDR1 and CDR2: MNHEY, SVGAGI. Trimming removed 8 bases from V and 3 bases from J, with 8 bases in between. Sequenced material: PBMCs. This chain links TRBV6-5 with TRBJ1-3; D unresolved. This sequence was found in a man aged 18 to 35 in good health and CMV-seropositive. CDR3 sequence: CASGASGNTIYF. CDR3 DNA sequence: TGTGCCAGCGGAGCTAGTGGAAACACCATATATTTT.